This T cell receptor (beta chain) was sequenced for a study of T-cell reconstitution after alpha-beta-depleted transplantation in children. Trimming removed 1 base from V and 9 bases from J; junction bases left unmatched: 8. CDR3 length: 14 amino acids. Germline CDR1 and CDR2: DFQATT and SNEGSKA (reference sequence). As it was prepared, the TCRbeta library received unique molecular identifiers. From the PCR reads, TCRdb called clonotypes with MiXCR, one entry per CDR3 protein. The sample has 440,000 or so distinct CDR3 sequences, roughly 10% seen once. The sample consisted of PBMCs from the stem cell graft donor, taken from the stem cell graft. The J gene is TRBJ2-1, the V gene TRBV20-1; 8 bases fit TRBD2. This receptor was identified in a human donor who donated a stem cell graft to a child with acute myeloid leukemia. The CDR3 DNA reads as TGCAGTGCTAGAGGCTCTAGCGGGCCCATTGAGCAGTTCTTC. Translation: CSARGSSGPIEQFF.